This T cell receptor (beta chain) was captured by sequencing in a study of blood T cell repertoires in COVID-19. Method: immunoSEQ multiplex PCR; TCRdb's copy keeps in-frame clones and lacks some. Here the sample spans about 430,000 clones, 70% to 90% being singletons. Seattle patients were enrolled while actively infected and followed longitudinally. The germline V gene encodes CDR1 MNHEY and CDR2 SVGAGI. The junction had 8 bases not matched to a gene; V was cut back by 9 bases and J by 4 bases. The CDR3 runs to 14 residues. The TCR originated in a man in his late teens or twenties with COVID-19, enrolled during active disease. The sequencing sample was made of peripheral blood. The gene calls are TRBV6-5 and TRBJ2-3, with 9 bases fitting TRBD1. DNA of the CDR3: TGTGCCAGTGGGACAGGGCTGGGCTCAGATACGCAGTATTTT. It encodes CASGTGLGSDTQYF.